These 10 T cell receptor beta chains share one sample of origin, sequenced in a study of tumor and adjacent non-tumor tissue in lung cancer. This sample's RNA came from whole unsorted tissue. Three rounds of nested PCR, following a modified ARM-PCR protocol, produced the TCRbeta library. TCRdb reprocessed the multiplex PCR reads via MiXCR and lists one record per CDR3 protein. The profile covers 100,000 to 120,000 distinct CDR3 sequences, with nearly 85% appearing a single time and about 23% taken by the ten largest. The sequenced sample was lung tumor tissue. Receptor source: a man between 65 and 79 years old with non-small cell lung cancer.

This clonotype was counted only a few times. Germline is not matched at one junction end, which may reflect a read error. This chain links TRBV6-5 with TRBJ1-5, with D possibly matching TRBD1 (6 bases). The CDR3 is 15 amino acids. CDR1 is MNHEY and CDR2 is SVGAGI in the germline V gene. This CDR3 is CASSNREASNQPQHF. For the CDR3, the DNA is TGTGCCAGCAGCAACAGGGAAGCGAGCAATCAGCCCCAACATTTT.

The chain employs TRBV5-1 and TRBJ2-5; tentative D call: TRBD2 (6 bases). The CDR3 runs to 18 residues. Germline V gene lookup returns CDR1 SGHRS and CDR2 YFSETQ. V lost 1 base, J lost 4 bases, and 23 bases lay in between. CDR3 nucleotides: TGCGCCAGCAGCTTGTTGAACATGGGACTTTCTGGGGGAGAGACCCAGTACTTC. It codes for CASSLLNMGLSGGETQYF.

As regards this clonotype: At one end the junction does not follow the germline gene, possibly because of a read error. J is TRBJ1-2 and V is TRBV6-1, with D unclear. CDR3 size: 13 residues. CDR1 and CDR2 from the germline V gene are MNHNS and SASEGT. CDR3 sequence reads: CVSSEARRFGYTF. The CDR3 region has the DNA TGTGTCAGCAGTGAAGCCAGGCGGTTTGGCTACACCTTC.

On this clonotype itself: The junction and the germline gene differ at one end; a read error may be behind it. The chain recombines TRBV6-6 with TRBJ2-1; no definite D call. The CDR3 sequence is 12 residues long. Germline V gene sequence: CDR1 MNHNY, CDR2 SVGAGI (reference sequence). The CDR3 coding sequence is TGTGTCAGCAGTTATTTTCCGGATGAGCAGTTCTTC. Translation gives CVSSYFPDEQFF.

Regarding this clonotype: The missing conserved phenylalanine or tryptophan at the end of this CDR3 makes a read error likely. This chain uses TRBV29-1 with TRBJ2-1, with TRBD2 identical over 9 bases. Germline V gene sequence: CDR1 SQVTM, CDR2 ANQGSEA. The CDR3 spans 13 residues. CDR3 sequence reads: CSVGLAAWNEQFL. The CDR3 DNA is TGCAGCGTTGGACTAGCGGCCTGGAATGAACAGTTCTTA.

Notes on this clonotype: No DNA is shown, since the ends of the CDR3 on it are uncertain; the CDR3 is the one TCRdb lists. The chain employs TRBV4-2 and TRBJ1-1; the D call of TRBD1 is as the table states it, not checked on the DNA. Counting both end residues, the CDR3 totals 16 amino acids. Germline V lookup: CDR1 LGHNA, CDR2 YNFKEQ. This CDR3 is CASSQVGRGADTESFF.

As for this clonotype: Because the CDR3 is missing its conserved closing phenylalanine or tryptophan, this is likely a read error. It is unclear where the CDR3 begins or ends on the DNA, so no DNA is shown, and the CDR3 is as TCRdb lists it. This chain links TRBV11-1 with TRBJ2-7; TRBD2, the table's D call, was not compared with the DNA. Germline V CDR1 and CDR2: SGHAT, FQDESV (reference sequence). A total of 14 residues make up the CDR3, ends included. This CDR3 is CASILSGPTYELYL.

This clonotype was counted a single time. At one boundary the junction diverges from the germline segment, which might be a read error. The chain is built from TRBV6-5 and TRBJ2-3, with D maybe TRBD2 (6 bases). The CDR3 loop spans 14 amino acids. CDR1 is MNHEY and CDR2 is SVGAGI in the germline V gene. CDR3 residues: CASSYSWDSDTQYF. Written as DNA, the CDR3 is TGTGCCAGCAGTTACTCCTGGGACTCAGATACACAGTATTTT.

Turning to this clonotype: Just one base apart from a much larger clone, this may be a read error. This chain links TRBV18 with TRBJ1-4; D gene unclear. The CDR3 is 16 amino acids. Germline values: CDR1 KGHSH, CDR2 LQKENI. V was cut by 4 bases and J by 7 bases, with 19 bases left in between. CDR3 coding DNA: TGTGCCAGCTCACTATCCGGGCCCTCTGGAGTTGAAAAACTGTTTTTT. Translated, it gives CASSLSGPSGVEKLFF.

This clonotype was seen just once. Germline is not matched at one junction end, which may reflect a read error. The CDR3 coding sequence is TGTACCAGCAGCCATGGACAGGGTCTCTACGAGCGGTACTTC. Translation gives CTSSHGQGLYERYF. The chain has TRBV4-2 and TRBJ2-7, with TRBD1 identical over 8 bases. From germline, CDR1 is LGHNA and CDR2 YNFKEQ. The CDR3 sequence is 14 residues long.